The entry below describes one TCR beta chain. Its antigen is not known. The CDR3 spans 14 residues. Germline V gives CDR1 LGHDT, CDR2 YNNKEL (reference sequence). Trimming removed 4 bases from V and 10 bases from J; junction bases left unmatched: 5. This record belongs to a study of T-cell memory formation after mild COVID-19. Study-wide context: The two donors had largely donor-specific TCR clusters. The study's findings and limits: Day 15 to 85 contractors were CD4/CD8 balanced; later expanders leaned CD4+. Mostly located in CM and EM were contracting CD4+ clones, with contracting CD8+ clones located in EMRA. A subset of responding clones appeared in pre-infection memory, suggesting cross-reactive memory joined.

TCRdb re-called the 5' RACE reads with MiXCR, one entry per CDR3 protein. The sample lists approximately 270,000 distinct CDR3 sequences, about 17% occurring once. Sequences were obtained from PBMCs or a T cell subset sorted from them (not recorded which). The TCR comes from a young man who had mild COVID-19 (a few samples of this study predate the infection). Cell type and time point are not known. J is TRBJ1-6 and V is TRBV3-1; TRBD1 matches 9 bases. Written as DNA, the CDR3 is TGTGCCAGCAGCCCTCCGGGACAGGGATCACCCCTCCACTTT. It codes for CASSPPGQGSPLHF. Based on the CDR3 plus reference TRBV3-1 and TRBJ1-6, the full variable domain is DTAVSQTPKYLVTQMGNDKSIKCEQNLGHDTMYWYKQDSKKFLKIMFSYNNKELIINETVPNRFSPKSPDKAHLNLHINSLELGDSAVYFCASSPPGQGSPLHFGNGTRLTVT.